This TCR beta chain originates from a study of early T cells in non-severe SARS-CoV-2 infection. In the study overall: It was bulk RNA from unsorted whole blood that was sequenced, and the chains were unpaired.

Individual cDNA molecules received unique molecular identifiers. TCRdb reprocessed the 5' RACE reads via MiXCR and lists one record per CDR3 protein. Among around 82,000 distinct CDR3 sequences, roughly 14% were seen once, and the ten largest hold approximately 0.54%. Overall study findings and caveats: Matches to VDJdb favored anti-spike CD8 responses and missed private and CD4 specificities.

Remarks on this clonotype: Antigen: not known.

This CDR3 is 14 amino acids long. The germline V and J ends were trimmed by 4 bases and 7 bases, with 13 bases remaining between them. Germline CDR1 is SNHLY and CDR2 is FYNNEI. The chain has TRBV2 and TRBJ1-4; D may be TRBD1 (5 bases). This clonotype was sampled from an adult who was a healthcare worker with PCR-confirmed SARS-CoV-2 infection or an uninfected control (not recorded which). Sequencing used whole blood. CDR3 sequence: CASSARETSEKLFF. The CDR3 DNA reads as TGTGCCAGCAGTGCCAGGGAGACAAGTGAAAAACTGTTTTTT. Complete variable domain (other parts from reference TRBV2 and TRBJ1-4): EPEVTQTPSHQVTQMGQEVILRCVPISNHLYFYWYRQILGQKVEFLVSFYNNEISEKSEIFDDQFSVERPDGSNFTLKIRSTKLEDSAMYFCASSARETSEKLFFGSGTQLSVL.